This entry lists 8 T cell receptor beta chains sequenced from one sample in a study of technical replicates of blood from a few donors. Assay used: immunoSEQ multiplex PCR; TCRdb lists only in-frame clones, some missing. This sample has around 89,000 clones, with approximately 94% found just once. The sample was T cells isolated from PBMCs. The source of these receptors is a human donor in good health.

The chain combines TRBV7-9 with TRBJ2-1; 13 bases match TRBD2. V lost 5 bases, J lost 5 bases, and 6 bases stayed unmatched. This CDR3 contains 16 residues. CDR1 and CDR2 from the germline V gene are SEHNR and FQNEAQ (reference sequence). The CDR3 protein is CASSTTSGGADNEQFF. The CDR3 nucleotides are TGTGCCAGCAGCACCACTAGCGGGGGGGCAGACAATGAGCAGTTCTTC. The full variable domain, with the rest looked up from reference TRBV7-9 and TRBJ2-1, is DTGVSQNPRHKITKRGQNVTFRCDPISEHNRLYWYRQTLGQGPEFLTYFQNEAQLEKSRLLSDRFSAERPKGSFSTLEIQRTEQGDSAMYLCASSTTSGGADNEQFFGPGTRLTVL.

The chain has TRBV7-9 and TRBJ2-1; a weak D match, TRBD2 (6 bases). CDR3 size: 16 residues. Per germline, CDR1 SEHNR and CDR2 FQNEAQ (reference sequence). Trimming left V 1 base short and J 4 bases short, with 14 bases between. DNA of the CDR3: TGTGCCAGCAGCTTAGGGGCGGGATATATGTACAATGAGCAGTTCTTC. This encodes CASSLGAGYMYNEQFF.

The DNA for the CDR3 is TGTGCCAGCGAGCCGAGGTACAGGGCCAATCAGCCCCAGCATTTT. Translating gives CASEPRYRANQPQHF. This chain links TRBV2 with TRBJ1-5; D is perhaps TRBD1 (6 bases). CDR1 is SNHLY, CDR2 FYNNEI, per germline. Trimming shortened V by 8 bases and J by 3 bases, and 17 bases separated the two germline ends. The CDR3 is 15 residues long.

The chain links TRBV7-3 to TRBJ1-6, with 9 bases lining up with TRBD1. This CDR3 spans 16 amino acids. With V trimmed by 1 base and J by 7 bases, 5 bases remained unmatched. Per germline, CDR1 SGHTA and CDR2 FQGTGA. The CDR3 here is CASSLSPGTGNSPLHF. Written as DNA, the CDR3 is TGTGCCAGCAGCTTAAGCCCCGGGACAGGGAATTCACCCCTCCACTTT.

V usage is TRBV4-2 and J usage is TRBJ1-2; 12 nucleotides agree with TRBD1. Germline-derived CDR1 and CDR2 are LGHNA and YNFKEQ. The CDR3 extends over 17 amino acids. V gave up 5 bases and J gave up 6 bases; unmatched junction bases: 13. The chain's CDR3 is CASSSYGTGGGANGYTF. For the CDR3, the DNA is TGTGCCAGCAGCTCTTACGGGACAGGGGGCGGCGCGAATGGCTACACCTTC.

This chain connects TRBV30 to TRBJ2-7, with 9 bases identical to TRBD2. CDR1 and CDR2 from the germline V gene are GTSNPN and SVGIG (reference sequence). This CDR3 contains 14 residues. After removal of 7 bases from V and 4 bases from J, the junction contained 11 bases not matched to a gene. The CDR3 sequence is CASTRGLAGYEQYF. In DNA form, the CDR3 reads TGTGCCTCAACGAGGGGTCTAGCGGGGTACGAGCAGTACTTC.

The rearrangement joins TRBV4-1 to TRBJ1-2; no reliable D call. V lost 0 bases to trimming and J lost 5 bases, with 13 bases between them. The CDR3 spans 15 residues. Germline assignment: CDR1 MGHRA and CDR2 YSYEKL. CDR3 in DNA: TGCGCCAGCAGCCAAGAAATTAGTCTTTCTTATGGCTACACCTTC. It specifies CASSQEISLSYGYTF.

The chain recombines TRBV7-6 with TRBJ2-7, with 8 positions matching TRBD2. The CDR3 has 17 residues. Germline V gives CDR1 SGHVS, CDR2 FNYEAQ. V lost 5 bases, J lost 6 bases, and 18 bases stayed unmatched. The CDR3: CASSPQGFMAGGSEQYF. In nucleotides, the CDR3 is TGTGCCAGCAGCCCCCAGGGGTTTATGGCGGGAGGTTCCGAGCAGTACTTC.